The TCR beta chain under discussion was sequenced for a study of OX40 agonist ivuxolimab in advanced cancers. General study findings and limits: Several nonresponders also turned out to have low normalized T-cell clonal expansion. Expanded peripheral T cells had an undetermined antigen specificity.

The repertoire was sequenced with immunoSEQ multiplex PCR; TCRdb's copy has only in-frame clones and lacks some. The repertoire holds 84,000 or so clones, with nearly 90% as singletons. This clone has a single count. The antigen remains unidentified. Germline V gives CDR1 SGHRS, CDR2 YFSETQ. The V and J ends lost 5 bases and 0 bases respectively, with 9 bases between them. This CDR3 is 14 amino acids long. Sequenced here: CD4+ or CD8+ T cells sorted from blood, sampled in a trial of the OX40 agonist ivuxolimab. The V and J genes are TRBV5-1 and TRBJ2-1, with D possibly being TRBD1 (5 bases). The receptor was isolated from an adult with an advanced solid tumor such as melanoma, head and neck, liver or kidney cancer. The CDR3: CASSGASSYNEQFF. Here the CDR3 DNA reads TGCGCCAGCAGTGGGGCGAGCTCCTACAATGAGCAGTTCTTC.